This T cell receptor beta chain derives from a study of T-cell memory formation after mild COVID-19. About the research overall: TCR clusters mostly belonged to single donors.

In TCRdb, the 5' RACE reads were re-called with MiXCR into one record per CDR3 protein. This sample yields fewer than 700,000 distinct CDR3 sequences, of which 20% to 25% are seen a single time; about 8.4% belongs to the top ten. For this clonotype: The antigen remains unidentified.

Broader study findings: The study found contracting CD4+ clones mainly in CM and EM and contracting CD8+ clones in EMRA. Clones that shrank (day 15 to 85) were balanced CD4/CD8, whereas later expanders leaned CD4+.

The clonotype was recovered from an adult woman who had mild COVID-19 (a few samples of this study predate the infection). Cell type and time point are not known. What was sequenced was PBMCs or a T cell subset sorted from them (not recorded which).

CDR3 sequence: CAINRGLADTDTQYF. DNA of the CDR3: TGTGCCATCAATCGAGGACTAGCGGACACAGATACGCAGTATTTT. V and J are TRBV10-3 and TRBJ2-3; TRBD2 aligns across 10 bases. Germline CDR1 ENHRY, CDR2 SYGVKD. This CDR3 contains 15 residues. The trim removed 7 bases at V and 2 bases at J, leaving 6 bases unmatched.